This entry features one TCR beta chain sequence. A second about 6 to 11 cycle PCR used barcoded and J-beta primers. A template-switch adaptor containing 12 random nucleotides labeled each cDNA molecule. Each CDR3 protein is one row after TCRdb ran MiXCR on the 5' RACE reads. This table holds about 1.4 million distinct CDR3 sequences, around 55% found once. The data are from a study of blood T cells in healthy people across ages. Total RNA, at least 5.5 micrograms per sample, came from PBMCs. The TCR was taken from a man aged 18 to 29 in good health. The sample taken for sequencing was blood.

CDR3 residues: CATSEERGPYNEQFF. The CDR3 bases are TGTGCCACCAGTGAAGAGCGGGGGCCCTACAATGAGCAGTTCTTC. The chain recombines TRBV24-1 with TRBJ2-1; 8 nucleotides align to TRBD2. Germline-derived CDR1 and CDR2 are KGHDR and SFDVKD. CDR3 size: 15 residues. The J segment lost 2 bases and the V segment lost 4 bases, leaving 3 bases of the junction unmatched.